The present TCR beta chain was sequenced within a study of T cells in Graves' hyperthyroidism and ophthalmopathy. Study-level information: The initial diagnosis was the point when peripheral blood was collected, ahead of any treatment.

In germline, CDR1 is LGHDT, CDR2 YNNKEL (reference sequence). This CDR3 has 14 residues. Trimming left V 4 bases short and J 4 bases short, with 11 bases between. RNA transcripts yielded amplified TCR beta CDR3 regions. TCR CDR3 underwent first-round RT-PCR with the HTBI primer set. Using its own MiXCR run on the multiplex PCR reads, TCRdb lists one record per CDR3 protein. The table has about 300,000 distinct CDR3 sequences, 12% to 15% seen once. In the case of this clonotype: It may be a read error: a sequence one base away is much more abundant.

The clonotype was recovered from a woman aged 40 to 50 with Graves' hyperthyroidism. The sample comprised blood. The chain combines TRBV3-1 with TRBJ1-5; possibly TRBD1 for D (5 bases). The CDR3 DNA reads TGTGCCAGCAGCCCCCGACAGACTAATCAGCCCCAGCATTTT. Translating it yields CASSPRQTNQPQHF.